The present TCR beta chain was sequenced within a study of cytomegalovirus exposure and HLA in healthy donors (TCRdb year 2017). As for the study more broadly: In an earlier analysis of 587 of the donors, around 300 Gb of sequence data and 90 million to 130 million unique TCR beta sequences from some 170 million T cells were reported. The study aimed to test whether cataloging public T cell receptors could reveal signatures of past pathogen exposure. The number of donors typed differed by locus, with about 629-630 for A, B, C, DRB1 and DQB1, approximately 500 for DQA1, about 610 for DPA1, and around 460 for DPB1. Every discovery cohort repertoire had been produced on one sequencing platform. Around 330 gigabases of sequencing data and around 80 million unique TCR sequences made up an early release that covered approximately 620 HLA-typed donors. To predict cytomegalovirus infection status, the study brought together high-throughput TCR immunosequencing, statistical association of individual TCRs with disease status, and machine learning. In addition to the first cohort of about 650 subjects, a separate validation cohort of approximately 130 different subjects was used. Among the roughly 430 genotyped donors, roughly 80% belonged to the genetic ancestry cluster associated with self-reported Caucasian donors. In an earlier analysis of more than 550 of the donors, high-throughput TCR beta sequencing was used to judge whether each TCR beta V gene segment behaved as functional or pseudogenic. Several DR-DQ haplotypes were treated as single units for association and clustering because of strong linkage in the cohort. In the later analysis, no new phenotypic data were used to find candidate immune exposures; instead, reliance was placed on TCR beta sequences and their occurrence across donors. Genome-wide SNP genotypes for about three fifths of the roughly 670 donors were used in a later genetic analysis, which treated that subset as a discovery cohort. A later analysis re-analyzed previously published TCR beta repertoires from about 730 donors and added high-resolution HLA genotyping to study TCR occurrence patterns. Among about 390 genotyped donors of the cohort, an average of approximately 240,000 unique TCR beta nucleotide sequences were sequenced per donor, 15% to 20% of them non-productive. HLA typing included class I and class II loci at four-digit resolution. Donor age, sex, ethnicity and CMV serostatus were compiled alongside the repertoire data. Using immunosequencing, the study profiled T cell repertoires from around 670 subjects and related those repertoires to cytomegalovirus serostatus. Broader findings and caveats from the paper: In an earlier analysis of around 600 of the donors, most TCR beta V segments were observed in productive rearrangements about 87% or about 30% of the time, broadly matching IMGT annotations. The study gave a list of about 160 TCR beta chains associated with cytomegalovirus. In a later genetic analysis, a missense DCLRE1C variant was associated with V-gene and J-gene trimming of TCR beta chains, and the association was replicated in an independent cohort. In a later analysis, most CMV-associated TCR beta chains were found to appear HLA-restricted, with HLA associations seemingly driven largely by CMV exposure. Because counts were too low, some 17 rarely observed V segments, including chromosome 9 orphons, were left out of the earlier analysis of 500 to 650 of the donors. The only immune exposure information available for the cohort was CMV serostatus. In a later analysis, several top co-occurrence clusters were reported to appear linked to parvovirus B19, influenza, CMV and Epstein-Barr virus. Strong co-occurrence of HLA alleles, especially DR and DQ, made assigning TCR associations to individual alleles difficult. Some IMGT-functional V segments, including TRBV6-2 and TRBV6-3, could not be told apart with the 87-base-pair reads, so those segments were excluded. Most TCR sequences were seen in very few donors, while some public TCRs were found in many individuals. The sequencing pipeline was judged likely to have produced a cluster of highly shared sequence variants as a technical artifact. In vitro tests confirmed that three of the cytomegalovirus-associated TCR beta chains recognize cytomegalovirus antigens. HLA typing was unavailable for some donors at each locus, so association tests used only the typed subset. Linkage disequilibrium might explain the correlated functional status among segregating V segments, but an unknown experimental factor could not be ruled out. A further reported finding was that TCR beta sequences accurately predicted the HLA-A and HLA-B alleles for most subjects in the first cohort. In a later genetic analysis, fewer N-insertions in productive TCRs were reported among donors in an Asian-associated ancestry cluster than the roughly 700-donor mean. A later analysis found that TCR association rates varied across HLA loci, with DRB1 alleles showing the most associated TCRs and HLA-C alleles the fewest. The classifier was reported to diagnose cytomegalovirus status with high specificity and sensitivity in both the original and validation cohorts. A later analysis associated about 18,000 TCR beta sequences with specific HLA alleles at a false discovery rate of 0.05. In a later analysis, HLA-associated TCR beta chains were found to be more clonally expanded and to have lower generation probabilities than equally common non-associated chains. Sequencing depth was assumed to be roughly uniform across donors in the presence/absence analyses, though that assumption may not hold. According to the authors, the approach could potentially be generalized to other disease states and immunological phenotypes. Only TCR beta chains were sequenced in this cohort, and the absence of alpha or paired-chain data limited detectable features.

Taken from the germline V gene (reference sequence), the CDR1 and CDR2 loops are GTSNPN and SVGIG. The CDR3 has 17 amino acids, counting the end cysteine and phenylalanine. Just CDR3 DNA is preserved here, 51 bases in frame from base 1. Germline trimming amounts to 1 base on V and 3 bases on J, with 11 as the count of junction bases outside the gene matches. About this clone itself: The target of this receptor is not known. No qualities accompany the bases; no much larger clone lies one base away.

Library preparation was by the immunoSEQ multiplex PCR assay. A mixture of 60 forward primers for TCR Vbeta segments and 13 reverse primers for TCR Jbeta segments was used in the multiplex PCR. The CDR3 region of rearranged TCR beta genes was amplified from genomic DNA by a multiplex PCR assay. The amplified TCR beta libraries were sequenced on the Illumina HiSeq System as 87-base-pair reads. Per the original workflow: Across the 600 to 700 repertoires, a later analysis counted tens of millions of unique TCR beta chains, approximately 12 million of which were shared by at least two donors. Raw reads were error-corrected and collapsed into unique sequences by a nearest-neighbor algorithm in which closely related sequences were merged to remove PCR and sequencing errors. To assign V, D and J gene segments, CDR3 sequences were aligned to IMGT reference sequences. For a sequence to be retained, at least a six-nucleotide match to both a V gene segment and a J gene segment was required. Rearrangements were classified as productive when the CDR3 lacked stop codons and remained in frame with V and J, and all other rearrangements were classified as non-productive. CDR3 was defined according to IMGT convention as the region running from the second conserved V-encoded cysteine to the conserved J-encoded phenylalanine. In an earlier analysis of roughly 580 of the donors, sequences lacking an unambiguous match to a single V gene segment were excluded. An earlier analysis of about 600 of the donors called V segments functional above 56.7% productive rearrangements and segregating when the between-donor standard deviation exceeded 5%. A statistical classification framework was built for diagnosing cytomegalovirus status from the catalog of TCR beta chain sequences. In a later analysis, TCR nucleotide sequences were compared against IMGT/GENE-DB human TR gene sequences so that V and J genes could be assigned. In a later analysis, CDR3 sequences and most-parsimonious VDJ recombination scenarios were assigned using the TCRdist pipeline. In a later analysis, each TCR beta chain was defined by its CDR3 amino acid sequence together with its V-gene family, and reads without a unique V-gene family were excluded. A later analysis removed several hundred highly shared, low-generation-probability nucleotide sequences to deal with suspected cross-contamination and a sequencing artifact. In a later analysis, a clonal expansion index for each public chain was calculated from normalized within-repertoire ranks of inferred template counts. Generation probabilities in a later analysis came from a VDJ recombination model fitted to out-of-frame rearrangements, and those results were checked against IGoR. Hypergeometric tests were used in a later analysis to score TCR-TCR, TCR-HLA and TCR-CMV co-occurrence, with a repertoire-size bias correction applied to the TCR pairs. False discovery rates were estimated in a later analysis by permuting HLA or CMV assignments 20 times. A later analysis grouped co-occurring TCRs with DBSCAN, adding TCRdist sequence similarity when clustering within HLA-allele-positive subsets. Co-occurrence clustering excluded repertoires with fewer than 30,000 or more than 120,000 public chains, plus five with anomalous nucleotide sharing. In its TCRdb copy, this immuneACCESS table keeps in-frame sequences only and misses some clones. Where compared with another copy, unresolved V genes explain less than half of these, and the others have no known cause. That table supplies the V and J calls and clone size; D and trimming were determined from the DNA. Present in this sample are fewer than 250,000 clones, approximately 90% of which were seen just once. Approximately 0.98% of the sample comes from the top ten.

In total, just over 650 healthy bone marrow donors made up the cohort. At the time of sampling, all cohort members were nominally healthy, though unrecorded immune exposures were likely present. The donor was CMV seronegative and was included in the group of 352 seronegative cohort members. A peripheral blood sample was collected from each donor, and TCR beta sequencing was performed on peripheral blood mononuclear cells. The Qiagen DNeasy Blood Extraction Kit was used to extract genomic DNA from the blood cell samples. This sequence was found in a boy younger than 10 in good health and CMV-seronegative. The material sequenced was PBMCs. The sequence joins TRBV30 to TRBJ2-4; 8 of the junction bases match TRBD1. The bases are TGTGCCTGGAGTGGACCAGGGGGCCGGGTAGGCAAAAACATTCAGTACTTC. The translation is CAWSGPGGRVGKNIQYF.